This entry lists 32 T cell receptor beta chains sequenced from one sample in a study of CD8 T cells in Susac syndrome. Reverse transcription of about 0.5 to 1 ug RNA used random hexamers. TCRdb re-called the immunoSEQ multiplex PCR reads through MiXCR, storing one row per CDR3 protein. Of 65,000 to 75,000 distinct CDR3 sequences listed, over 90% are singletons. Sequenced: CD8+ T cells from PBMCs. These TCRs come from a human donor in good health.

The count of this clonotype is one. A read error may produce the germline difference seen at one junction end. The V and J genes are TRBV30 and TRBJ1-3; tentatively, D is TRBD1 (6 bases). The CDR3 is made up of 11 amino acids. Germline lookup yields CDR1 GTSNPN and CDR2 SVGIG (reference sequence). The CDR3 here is CAWTSPRGGNF. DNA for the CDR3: TGTGCCTGGACCTCCCCAAGGGGGGGCAATTTT.

CDR3 nucleotides: TGTGCCTGGAGCCGATCTACCGGGTCCTACGAGCAGTACTTC. Its protein product is CAWSRSTGSYEQYF. This sequence joins TRBV30 and TRBJ2-7; D unresolved. From germline, CDR1 is GTSNPN and CDR2 SVGIG (reference sequence). The CDR3 sequence is 14 residues long. Deletions cut 3 bases from V and 1 base from J, with 13 bases between.

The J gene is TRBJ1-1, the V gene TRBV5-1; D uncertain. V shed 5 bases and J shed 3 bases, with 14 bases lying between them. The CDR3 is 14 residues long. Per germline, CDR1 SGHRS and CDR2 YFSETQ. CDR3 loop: CASRAGEYHTEAFF. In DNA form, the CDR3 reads TGCGCCAGCAGGGCAGGCGAATACCACACTGAAGCTTTCTTT.

For the CDR3, the DNA is TGTGCCTGGAGTGTAGGACTAGGGTCAGATACGCAGTATTTT. Encoded protein: CAWSVGLGSDTQYF. The chain recombines TRBV30 with TRBJ2-3, with TRBD2 matching over 7 bases. Germline-derived CDR1 and CDR2 are GTSNPN and SVGIG (reference sequence). The CDR3 covers 14 residues. The J segment lost 4 bases and the V segment lost 0 bases, leaving 4 bases of the junction unmatched.

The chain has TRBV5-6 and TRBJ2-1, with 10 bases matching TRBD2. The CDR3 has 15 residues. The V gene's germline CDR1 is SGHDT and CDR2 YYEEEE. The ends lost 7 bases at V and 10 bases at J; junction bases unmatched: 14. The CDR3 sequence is CASGIPASGGREQFF. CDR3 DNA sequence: TGTGCCAGCGGAATCCCGGCTAGCGGGGGTAGGGAGCAGTTCTTC. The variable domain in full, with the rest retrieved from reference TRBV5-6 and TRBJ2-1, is DAGVTQSPTHLIKTRGQQVTLRCSPKSGHDTVSWYQQALGQGPQFIFQYYEEEERQRGNFPDRFSGHQFPNYSSELNVNALLLGDSALYLCASGIPASGGREQFFGPGTRLTVL.

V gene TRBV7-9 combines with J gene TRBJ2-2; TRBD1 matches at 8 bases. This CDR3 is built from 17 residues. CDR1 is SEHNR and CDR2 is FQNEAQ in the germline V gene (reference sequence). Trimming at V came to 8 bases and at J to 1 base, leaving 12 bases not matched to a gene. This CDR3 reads CASSPSAGTGNTGELFF. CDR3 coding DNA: TGTGCCAGCTCACCTAGCGCCGGGACAGGGAACACCGGGGAGCTGTTTTTT.

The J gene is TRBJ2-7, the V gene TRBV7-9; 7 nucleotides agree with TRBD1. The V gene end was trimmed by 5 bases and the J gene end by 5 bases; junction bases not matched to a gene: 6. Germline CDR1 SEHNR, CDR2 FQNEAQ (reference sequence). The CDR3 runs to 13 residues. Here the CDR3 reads CASSTTGFDEQYF. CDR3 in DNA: TGTGCCAGCAGCACGACAGGGTTCGACGAGCAGTACTTC.

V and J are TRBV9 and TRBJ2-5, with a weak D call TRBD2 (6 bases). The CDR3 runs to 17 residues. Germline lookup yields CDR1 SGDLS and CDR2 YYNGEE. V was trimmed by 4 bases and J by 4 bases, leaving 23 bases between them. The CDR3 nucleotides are TGTGCCAGCAGCCTGACGGGACTCGCAACCCCTTTAGAGACCCAGTACTTC. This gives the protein CASSLTGLATPLETQYF.

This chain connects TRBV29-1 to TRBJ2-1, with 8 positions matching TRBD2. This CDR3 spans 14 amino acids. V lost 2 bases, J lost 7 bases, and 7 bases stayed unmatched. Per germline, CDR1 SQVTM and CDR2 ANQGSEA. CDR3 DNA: TGCAGCGTTGAACTTGCGGGGGGCAGGAATGAGCAGTTCTTC. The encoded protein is CSVELAGGRNEQFF.

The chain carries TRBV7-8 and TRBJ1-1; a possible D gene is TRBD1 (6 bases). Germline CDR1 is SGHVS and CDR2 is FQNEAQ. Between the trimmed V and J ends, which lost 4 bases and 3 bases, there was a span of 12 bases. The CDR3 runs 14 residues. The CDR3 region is CASSSYRDYTEAFF. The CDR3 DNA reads TGTGCCAGCAGCTCCTACAGGGACTACACTGAAGCTTTCTTT.

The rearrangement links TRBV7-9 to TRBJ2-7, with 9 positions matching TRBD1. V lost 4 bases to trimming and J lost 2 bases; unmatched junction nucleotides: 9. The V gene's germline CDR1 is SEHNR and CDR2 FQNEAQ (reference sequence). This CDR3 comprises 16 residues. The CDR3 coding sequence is TGTGCCAGCAGCTCTACAGGGGGCGATGGTCCCTACGAGCAGTACGTC. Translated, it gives CASSSTGGDGPYEQYV.

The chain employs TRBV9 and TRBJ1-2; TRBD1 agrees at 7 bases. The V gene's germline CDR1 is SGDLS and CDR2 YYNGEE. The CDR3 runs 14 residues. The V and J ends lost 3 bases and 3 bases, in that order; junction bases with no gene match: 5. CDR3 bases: TGTGCCAGCAGCGAGGGAGGGGGCGACTATGGCTACACCTTC. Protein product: CASSEGGGDYGYTF. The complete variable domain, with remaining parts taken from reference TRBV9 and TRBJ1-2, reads DSGVTQTPKHLITATGQRVTLRCSPRSGDLSVYWYQQSLDQGLQFLIQYYNGEERAKGNILERFSAQQFPDLHSELNLSSLELGDSALYFCASSEGGGDYGYTFGSGTRLTVV.

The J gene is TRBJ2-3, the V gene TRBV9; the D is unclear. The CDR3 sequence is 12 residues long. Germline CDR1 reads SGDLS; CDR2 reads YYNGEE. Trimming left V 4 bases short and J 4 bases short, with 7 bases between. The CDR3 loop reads CASSRFADTQYF. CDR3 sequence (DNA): TGTGCCAGCAGCAGGTTCGCAGATACGCAGTATTTT.

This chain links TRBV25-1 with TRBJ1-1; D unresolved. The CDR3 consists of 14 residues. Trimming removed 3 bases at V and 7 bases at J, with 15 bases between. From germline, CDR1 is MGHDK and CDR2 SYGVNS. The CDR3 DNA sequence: TGTGCCAGCAGTGACCCGGCGCATGCCTATGAAGCTTTCTTT. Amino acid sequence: CASSDPAHAYEAFF.

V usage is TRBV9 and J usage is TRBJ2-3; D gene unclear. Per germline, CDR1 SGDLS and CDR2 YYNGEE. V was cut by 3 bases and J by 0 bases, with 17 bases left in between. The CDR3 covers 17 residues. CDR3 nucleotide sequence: TGTGCCAGCAGCGCCCCTGAGATGCTTCCTAGCACAGATACGCAGTATTTT. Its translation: CASSAPEMLPSTDTQYF.

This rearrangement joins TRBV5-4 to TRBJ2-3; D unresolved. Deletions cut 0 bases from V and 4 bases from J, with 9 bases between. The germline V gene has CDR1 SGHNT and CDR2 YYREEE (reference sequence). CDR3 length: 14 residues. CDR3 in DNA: TGTGCCAGCAGCTTGGGCGAGAGTGCAGATACGCAGTATTTT. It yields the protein CASSLGESADTQYF.

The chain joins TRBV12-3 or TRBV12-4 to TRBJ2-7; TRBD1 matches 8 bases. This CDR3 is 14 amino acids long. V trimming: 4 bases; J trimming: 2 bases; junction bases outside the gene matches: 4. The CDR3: CASSWGRGPYEQYF. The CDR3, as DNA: TGTGCCAGCAGTTGGGGCAGGGGGCCCTACGAGCAGTACTTC.

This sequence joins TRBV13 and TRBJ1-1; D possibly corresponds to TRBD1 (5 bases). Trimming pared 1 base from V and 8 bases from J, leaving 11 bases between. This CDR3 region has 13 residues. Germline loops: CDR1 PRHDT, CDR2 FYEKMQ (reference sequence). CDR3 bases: TGTGCCAGCAGCTTAGAGGGGTCGGGGGAAGCTTTCTTT. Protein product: CASSLEGSGEAFF.

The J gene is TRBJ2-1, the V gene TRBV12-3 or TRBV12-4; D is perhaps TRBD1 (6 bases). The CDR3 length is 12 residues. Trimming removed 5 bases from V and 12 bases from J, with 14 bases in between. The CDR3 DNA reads TGTGCCAGCAGTAACGGGCGAGGGGGGCAGTTCTTC. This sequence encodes CASSNGRGGQFF.

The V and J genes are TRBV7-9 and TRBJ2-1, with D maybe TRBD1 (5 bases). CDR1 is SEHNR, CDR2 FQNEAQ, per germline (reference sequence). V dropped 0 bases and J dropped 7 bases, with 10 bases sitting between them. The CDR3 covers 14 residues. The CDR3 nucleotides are TGTGCCAGCAGCTTAGCGGCAGGGCGGAATGAGCAGTTCTTC. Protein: CASSLAAGRNEQFF.

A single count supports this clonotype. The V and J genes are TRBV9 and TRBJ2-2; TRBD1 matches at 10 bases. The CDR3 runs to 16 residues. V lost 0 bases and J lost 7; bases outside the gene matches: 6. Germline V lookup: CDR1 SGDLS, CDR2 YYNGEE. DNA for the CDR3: TGTGCCAGCAGCGTAGCGGAGGGACAGGGGCACGGGGAGCTGTTTTTT. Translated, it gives CASSVAEGQGHGELFF.

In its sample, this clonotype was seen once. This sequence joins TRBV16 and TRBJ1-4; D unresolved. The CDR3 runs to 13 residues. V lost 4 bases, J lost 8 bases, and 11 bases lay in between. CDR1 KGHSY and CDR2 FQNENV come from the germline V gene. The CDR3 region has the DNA TGTGCCAGCAGCCCCCATTTAACGGAAAAACTGTTTTTT. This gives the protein CASSPHLTEKLFF.

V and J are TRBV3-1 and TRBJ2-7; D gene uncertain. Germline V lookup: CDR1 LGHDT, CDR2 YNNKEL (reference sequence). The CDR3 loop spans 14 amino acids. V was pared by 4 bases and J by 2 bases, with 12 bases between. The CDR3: CASSPGSGAYEQYF. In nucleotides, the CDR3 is TGTGCCAGCAGCCCTGGTTCAGGAGCCTACGAGCAGTACTTC.

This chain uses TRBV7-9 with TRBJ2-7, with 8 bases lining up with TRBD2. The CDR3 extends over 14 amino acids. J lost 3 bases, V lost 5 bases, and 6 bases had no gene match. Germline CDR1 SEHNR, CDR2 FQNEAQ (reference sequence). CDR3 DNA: TGTGCCAGCAGCACGGGAGGGCAACGCTACGAGCAGTACTTC. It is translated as CASSTGGQRYEQYF.

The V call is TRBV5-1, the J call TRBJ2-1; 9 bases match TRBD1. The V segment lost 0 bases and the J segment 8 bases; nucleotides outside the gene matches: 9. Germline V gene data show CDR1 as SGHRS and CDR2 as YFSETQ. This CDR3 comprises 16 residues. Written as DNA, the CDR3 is TGCGCCAGCAGCTTGGAAGTAGGGACAGGGATCTATGAGCAGTTCTTC. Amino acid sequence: CASSLEVGTGIYEQFF.

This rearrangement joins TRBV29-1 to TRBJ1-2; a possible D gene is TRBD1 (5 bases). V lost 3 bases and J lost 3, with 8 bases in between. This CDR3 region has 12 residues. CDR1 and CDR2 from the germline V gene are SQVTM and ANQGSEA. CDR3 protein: CSVEKGDYGYTF. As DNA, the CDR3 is TGCAGCGTTGAGAAAGGGGACTATGGCTACACCTTC. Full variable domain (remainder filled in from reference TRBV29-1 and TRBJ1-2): SAVISQKPSRDICQRGTSLTIQCQVDSQVTMMFWYRQQPGQSLTLIATANQGSEATYESGFVIDKFPISRPNLTFSTLTVSNMSPEDSSIYLCSVEKGDYGYTFGSGTRLTVV.

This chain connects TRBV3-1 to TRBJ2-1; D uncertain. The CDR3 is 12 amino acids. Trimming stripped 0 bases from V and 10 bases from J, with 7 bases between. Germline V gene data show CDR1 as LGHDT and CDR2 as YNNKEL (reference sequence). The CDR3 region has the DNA TGTGCCAGCAGCCAAGATGAGGCGGAGCAGTTCTTC. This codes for CASSQDEAEQFF.

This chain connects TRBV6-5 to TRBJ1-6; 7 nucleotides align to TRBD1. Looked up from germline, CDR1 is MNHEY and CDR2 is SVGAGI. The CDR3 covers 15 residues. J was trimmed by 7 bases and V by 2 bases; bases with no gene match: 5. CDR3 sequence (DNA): TGTGCCAGCAGTTACGTCAGGGGGAGCAATTCACCCCTCCACTTT. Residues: CASSYVRGSNSPLHF.

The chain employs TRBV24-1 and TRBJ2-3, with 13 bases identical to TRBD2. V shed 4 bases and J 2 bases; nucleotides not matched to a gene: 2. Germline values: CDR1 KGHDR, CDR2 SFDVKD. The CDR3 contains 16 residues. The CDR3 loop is CATSEGTSGNTDTQYF. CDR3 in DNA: TGTGCCACCAGTGAGGGGACTAGCGGGAACACAGATACGCAGTATTTT.

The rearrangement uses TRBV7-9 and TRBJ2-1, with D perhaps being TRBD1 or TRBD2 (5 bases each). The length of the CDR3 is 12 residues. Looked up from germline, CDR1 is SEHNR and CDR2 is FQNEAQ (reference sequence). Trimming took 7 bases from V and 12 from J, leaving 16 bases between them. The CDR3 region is CASNLNQGVQFF. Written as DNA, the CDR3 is TGTGCCAGCAACCTAAACCAGGGAGTGCAGTTCTTC.

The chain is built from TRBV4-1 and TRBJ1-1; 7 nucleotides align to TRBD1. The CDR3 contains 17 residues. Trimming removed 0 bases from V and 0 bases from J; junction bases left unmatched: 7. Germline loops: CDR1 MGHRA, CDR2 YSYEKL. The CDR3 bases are TGCGCCAGCAGCCAAGAGGGGGACAGTTATATGAACACTGAAGCTTTCTTT. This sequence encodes CASSQEGDSYMNTEAFF.

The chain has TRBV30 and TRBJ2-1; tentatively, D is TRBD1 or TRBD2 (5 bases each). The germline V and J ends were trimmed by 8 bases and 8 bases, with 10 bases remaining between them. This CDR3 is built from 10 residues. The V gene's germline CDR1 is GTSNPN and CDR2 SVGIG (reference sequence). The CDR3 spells CARGVDEQFF. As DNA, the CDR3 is TGTGCCCGAGGGGTCGATGAGCAGTTCTTC.